A selection of T cell receptor beta chains follows, all from one sample in a study of cytomegalovirus exposure and HLA in healthy donors. Sequencing was performed with immunoSEQ multiplex PCR; in TCRdb, only in-frame clones are kept and a portion is missing. The repertoire has roughly 150,000 clones, less than 90% of them found once; the top ten carry around 4.1%. The sequencing input was PBMCs. The receptors come from a man between 50 and 59 years old in good health and CMV-seropositive. CDR3s leave out the opening cysteine and the closing phenylalanine or tryptophan. Each record gives: V gene, CDR3 protein.

>TRBV2
ASSESLILAKNIQY
>TRBV10-3
AGGQNTGELF
>TRBV4-2
ASSFSGTRRGTGELF
>TRBV15
ATSTWRGTSENNEQF
>TRBV10-1
ASSPLAGSSYEQY
>TRBV7-9
ASSLNSATNEKLF
>TRBV7-6
ASSPLEEKLF
>TRBV29-1
SALGGDRGYNEQF
>TRBV9
ASSVAPGLAGETQY
>TRBV28
ASSLIVSNQPQH
>TRBV11-3
ASSLFPEPIYEQY
>TRBV28
ASSKALEGPLH
>TRBV5-1
ASSLLGAVTGELF
>TRBV7-2
ASSLGQGGSPLH
>TRBV5-1
ASSQQGSYEQY
>TRBV5-6
ASSPQGSNSYEQY
>TRBV11-2
ASRPLQRGGQETQY